Reported below is one T cell receptor beta chain. As yet, its antigen is unknown. This entry comes from a study of CXCR3-negative and CXCR3-positive naive CD8 T cells. Germline V lookup: CDR1 LGHNA, CDR2 YNFKEQ. The CDR3 loop spans 15 amino acids. cDNA libraries for TRB were generated by 5' RACE incorporating UMI labels. TCRdb re-called the 5' RACE reads, yielding one record per CDR3 amino acid sequence without DNA. The listing contains 46,000 or so distinct CDR3 sequences. Study outcomes and limitations: Naive CXCR3-positive and CXCR3-negative cells shared TRBV-TRBJ usage; memory cells diverged. Much lower diversity was found in memory CD8+ cells, while both naive subsets had comparably high diversity.

Sequencing used naive CXCR3- CD8+ T cells from blood. This sample's subset: CD45RO-CCR7+CD27+CD95- naive CD8+ T cells lacking CXCR3 (TNR3-). The receptor's source is a human donor in good health. Some clones in this sample may be carry-over from other donors' samples. This rearrangement joins TRBV4-2 to TRBJ2-3; TCRdb designates TRBD2, a call that cannot be tested without DNA. The CDR3 spells CASSQLAGATDTQYF.